This paragraph covers one TCR beta chain sequence. Antigen unknown. This record belongs to a study of cytomegalovirus exposure and HLA in healthy donors. Study-wide results and limits: Reportedly, HLA-A and HLA-B alleles of most subjects were accurately predicted from TCR beta. Productive rates of about 87% or about 30% were seen for most TCR beta V segments in an earlier analysis.

Primers for the PCR totalled 60 Vbeta and 13 Jbeta. Generated by immunoSEQ multiplex PCR, the TCRdb table keeps only in-frame clones and is missing some. The table shows about 120,000 clones, with about 79% occurring only once. The germline V gene encodes CDR1 MNHNS and CDR2 SASEGT. Deletions cut 8 bases from V and 3 bases from J, with 15 bases between. CDR3 size: 14 residues. Sequencing was carried out using PBMCs. The origin of this receptor is a man aged 30 to 39 in good health and CMV-seropositive. J is TRBJ2-3 and V is TRBV6-1, with TRBD2 as a possible D gene (5 bases). CDR3 DNA sequence: TGTGCCAGCTCCGAAACTCGGAGGACAGATACGCAGTATTTT. Encoded protein: CASSETRRTDTQYF.